These 30 T cell receptor beta chains came from one sample sequenced in a study of OX40 agonist ivuxolimab in advanced cancers. TCRdb's table, derived via immunoSEQ multiplex PCR, lists solely in-frame clones and lacks some. The sample yields about 45,000 clones, approximately 90% seen once. Sequencing was performed on CD4+ or CD8+ T cells sorted from blood, taken in a trial of the OX40 agonist ivuxolimab. The receptor set was obtained from an adult with an advanced solid tumor such as melanoma, head and neck, liver or kidney cancer.

This clone was seen just once. This chain links TRBV7-9 with TRBJ2-7; 7 nucleotides match TRBD1. J gave up 2 bases and V 5 bases, and 9 bases lay outside the gene matches. Germline assignment: CDR1 SEHNR and CDR2 FQNEAQ (reference sequence). The CDR3 contains 15 residues. The CDR3 loop reads CASSPRTGRTYEQYF. The CDR3 DNA is TGTGCCAGCAGCCCCAGGACAGGTAGAACCTACGAGCAGTACTTC.

This clone appeared a few times. This chain uses TRBV27 with TRBJ2-7; 10 nucleotides line up with TRBD1. CDR1 MNHEY and CDR2 SMNVEV come from the germline V gene (reference sequence). This CDR3 is 15 amino acids long. The J segment lost 6 bases and the V segment lost 5 bases, leaving 10 bases of the junction unmatched. The CDR3 coding sequence is TGTGCCAGCAGTGGGACCGGGACAGGGGTCCGCGAGCAGTACTTC. It is translated as CASSGTGTGVREQYF.

V and J are TRBV7-3 and TRBJ2-1; 8 bases agree with TRBD2. The CDR3 runs 16 residues. CDR1 and CDR2 (germline): SGHTA, FQGTGA. Losses at the gene ends were 1 base for V and 5 bases for J; bases not matched to a gene: 7. The CDR3, as DNA: TGTGCCAGCAGCTTAATGGTTAGCGGGATAGACAATGAGCAGTTCTTC. It specifies CASSLMVSGIDNEQFF.

CDR3 amino acids: CASSPWLGSYEQYF. In DNA form, the CDR3 reads TGCGCCAGCAGCCCCTGGCTGGGCTCCTACGAGCAGTACTTC. The genes are TRBV5-1 and TRBJ2-7, with D hard to call. The V gene lost 4 bases and the J gene lost 0 bases, with 11 bases spanning the gap. The germline gives CDR1 SGHRS, CDR2 YFSETQ. This CDR3 spans 14 amino acids. Based on the CDR3 plus reference TRBV5-1 and TRBJ2-7, the full variable domain is KAGVTQTPRYLIKTRGQQVTLSCSPISGHRSVSWYQQTPGQGLQFLFEYFSETQRNKGNFPGRFSGRQFSNSRSEMNVSTLELGDSALYLCASSPWLGSYEQYFGPGTRLTVT.

This chain links TRBV7-8 with TRBJ2-7; D gene unclear. V was pared by 7 bases and J by 5 bases, with 21 bases between. This CDR3 has 15 residues. CDR1 is SGHVS, CDR2 FQNEAQ, per germline. The CDR3 region is CASKSSPGIFNEQYF. In DNA, the CDR3 is TGTGCCAGCAAGTCCTCGCCTGGTATCTTCAACGAGCAGTACTTC.

This clone was recorded once. This chain uses TRBV5-1 with TRBJ2-1; 8 bases are shared with TRBD2. Germline V gene lookup returns CDR1 SGHRS and CDR2 YFSETQ. The length of the CDR3 is 15 residues. J was trimmed by 7 bases and V by 3 bases; bases with no gene match: 9. CDR3 nucleotide sequence: TGCGCCAGCAGCTATTCAGCGGGAGTAACGAATGAGCAGTTCTTC. It yields the protein CASSYSAGVTNEQFF.

This chain's CDR3 is CAMREASTYEQYF. In nucleotides, the CDR3 is TGTGCCATGAGAGAGGCTTCTACCTACGAGCAGTACTTC. The chain employs TRBV10-3 and TRBJ2-7; D remains unclear. This CDR3 has 13 residues. The germline CDR1 and CDR2 sequences are ENHRY and SYGVKD. The ends were cut back, 9 bases at V and 2 bases at J, with 14 bases in the middle.

This rearrangement joins TRBV5-6 to TRBJ1-1; perhaps TRBD1 as D (6 bases). Germline V gene data show CDR1 as SGHDT and CDR2 as YYEEEE. V was trimmed by 4 bases and J by 1 base, leaving 11 bases between them. The CDR3 consists of 14 residues. CDR3 loop: CASSAQGPNTEAFF. Written as DNA, the CDR3 is TGTGCCAGCAGCGCGCAGGGGCCGAACACTGAAGCTTTCTTT.

The chain joins TRBV30 to TRBJ2-7; TRBD2 is a possible D gene (6 bases). The V and J ends lost 1 base and 2 bases respectively, with 12 bases between them. Per the germline V gene, CDR1 is GTSNPN and CDR2 is SVGIG (reference sequence). The CDR3 has 14 amino acids. CDR3 nucleotide sequence: TGTGCCTGGAGTGCTTCGGGGGTCACCTACGAGCAGTACTTC. Translation: CAWSASGVTYEQYF. Full variable domain (rest looked up from reference TRBV30 and TRBJ2-7): SQTIHQWPATLVQPVGSPLSLECTVEGTSNPNLYWYRQAAGRGLQLLFYSVGIGQISSEVPQNLSASRPQDRQFILSSKKLLLSDSGFYLCAWSASGVTYEQYFGPGTRLTVT.

J is TRBJ2-3 and V is TRBV19; D gene ambiguous. Trimming pared 7 bases from V and 5 bases from J, leaving 16 bases between. Germline values: CDR1 LNHDA, CDR2 SQIVND (reference sequence). This CDR3 is 14 amino acids long. The CDR3 region is CASMERGALDTQYF. The CDR3 coding sequence is TGTGCCAGTATGGAGCGAGGAGCGTTAGATACGCAGTATTTT.

The gene calls are TRBV28 and TRBJ2-1; 13 positions match TRBD2. The CDR3 has 23 residues. Trimming at V came to 7 bases and at J to 3 bases, leaving 27 bases not matched to a gene. Germline loops: CDR1 MDHEN, CDR2 SYDVKM. CDR3: CASTTRYQKGLAGVGRDYNEQFF. The CDR3 region has the DNA TGTGCCAGCACCACCCGCTACCAGAAAGGACTAGCGGGAGTTGGCAGGGACTACAATGAGCAGTTCTTC.

CDR3 sequence: CASSLEGGTDTQYF. Here the CDR3 DNA reads TGTGCCAGCAGCTTGGAAGGGGGCACAGATACGCAGTATTTT. This chain joins TRBV7-9 and TRBJ2-3, with a weak D call TRBD1 (5 bases). The ends were cut back, 3 bases at V and 1 base at J, with 8 bases in the middle. In germline, CDR1 is SEHNR, CDR2 FQNEAQ (reference sequence). This CDR3 has 14 residues. The full variable domain, rest sourced from reference TRBV7-9 and TRBJ2-3, is DTGVSQNPRHKITKRGQNVTFRCDPISEHNRLYWYRQTLGQGPEFLTYFQNEAQLEKSRLLSDRFSAERPKGSFSTLEIQRTEQGDSAMYLCASSLEGGTDTQYFGPGTRLTVL.

The chain links TRBV19 to TRBJ2-5; no reliable D call. Germline CDR1 reads LNHDA; CDR2 reads SQIVND (reference sequence). The germline V and J ends were trimmed by 3 bases and 1 base, with 9 bases remaining between them. CDR3 size: 14 residues. The CDR3 nucleotides read TGTGCCAGTAGTATGGTGCTCCTCCAAGAGACCCAGTACTTC. Encoded protein: CASSMVLLQETQYF.

The chain has TRBV6-1 and TRBJ1-5; 9 positions agree with TRBD1. This CDR3 spans 15 amino acids. Germline CDR1 and CDR2: MNHNS and SASEGT. J was trimmed by 6 bases and V by 8 bases; bases with no gene match: 11. CDR3 sequence: CASEVGGQGGQPQHF. The CDR3, as DNA: TGTGCCAGCGAGGTTGGGGGACAGGGTGGTCAGCCCCAGCATTTT.

The CDR3 DNA reads TGTGCCAGCAGCGGGAAAATAACAGGGATGCGTATCAATGGCTACACCTTC. Protein: CASSGKITGMRINGYTF. V usage is TRBV9 and J usage is TRBJ1-2, with a tentative D call TRBD1 (6 bases). The ends were cut back, 3 bases at V and 6 bases at J, with 24 bases in the middle. The CDR3 extends over 17 amino acids. Germline V gives CDR1 SGDLS, CDR2 YYNGEE.

The rearrangement links TRBV7-3 to TRBJ2-7; perhaps TRBD1 as D (5 bases). Germline V gene sequence: CDR1 SGHTA, CDR2 FQGTGA. This CDR3 has 12 amino acids. Trimming pared 4 bases from V and 7 bases from J, leaving 11 bases between. The CDR3 loop is CASSSQGGEQYF. As DNA, the CDR3 is TGTGCCAGCAGCTCCCAGGGTGGGGAGCAGTACTTC.

V and J are TRBV28 and TRBJ1-5; D ambiguous. Germline values: CDR1 MDHEN, CDR2 SYDVKM. The V and J ends lost 6 bases and 1 base respectively, with 10 bases between them. The CDR3 consists of 14 residues. For the CDR3, the DNA is TGTGCCAGCAGCCCCGGGCAAAGCAATCAGCCCCAGCATTTT. This gives the protein CASSPGQSNQPQHF.

The chain is built from TRBV27 and TRBJ2-3; 7 nucleotides line up with TRBD1. This CDR3 contains 15 residues. CDR1 MNHEY and CDR2 SMNVEV come from the germline V gene (reference sequence). V was pared by 5 bases and J by 5 bases, with 10 bases of the junction left unmatched. In nucleotides, the CDR3 is TGTGCCAGCAGTCCTAAAACAGGGGCGGGAGATACGCAGTATTTT. This encodes CASSPKTGAGDTQYF.

The chain joins TRBV16 to TRBJ2-7; TRBD2 agrees at 7 bases. Trimming at V came to 4 bases and at J to 6 bases, leaving 12 bases not matched to a gene. The CDR3 loop spans 15 amino acids. CDR1 KGHSY and CDR2 FQNENV come from the germline V gene. The CDR3 sequence: CASSRGGLTSSEQYF. DNA of the CDR3: TGTGCCAGCAGCCGGGGGGGATTAACCTCTAGCGAGCAGTACTTC.

This sequence joins TRBV6-5 and TRBJ2-5, with D possibly matching TRBD2 (6 bases). The CDR3 loop spans 16 amino acids. Germline CDR1 MNHEY, CDR2 SVGAGI. V was pared by 0 bases and J by 5 bases, with 16 bases between. The DNA of the CDR3 is TGTGCCAGCAGTTACTCGACCAGGCCAAGCGGGGAGACCCAGTACTTC. This sequence encodes CASSYSTRPSGETQYF.

The V and J genes are TRBV30 and TRBJ2-2; D is tentatively TRBD1 or TRBD2 (5 bases each). Trimming took 0 bases from V and 2 from J, leaving 10 bases between them. The CDR3 is 15 amino acids. In germline, CDR1 is GTSNPN, CDR2 SVGIG (reference sequence). CDR3: CAWSVERTNTGELFF. As DNA, the CDR3 is TGTGCCTGGAGTGTTGAGCGGACAAACACCGGGGAGCTGTTTTTT.

The chain links TRBV7-3 to TRBJ2-1, with D perhaps TRBD1 or TRBD2 (5 bases each). Germline V gives CDR1 SGHTA, CDR2 FQGTGA. This CDR3 comprises 14 residues. V gave up 1 base and J gave up 2 bases, with 6 bases separating them. The DNA of the CDR3 is TGTGCCAGCAGCTTAATGGGACCCTACAATGAGCAGTTCTTC. It encodes CASSLMGPYNEQFF.

This clone appeared once. The J gene is TRBJ2-1, the V gene TRBV13; 9 nucleotides line up with TRBD2. CDR1 PRHDT and CDR2 FYEKMQ come from the germline V gene (reference sequence). The CDR3 is 15 residues long. Unmatched junction bases numbered 4, after V lost 3 bases and J lost 4 bases. CDR3 in DNA: TGTGCCAGCAGCTTCTCTAGCGGGAATTACAATGAGCAGTTCTTC. Its translation is CASSFSSGNYNEQFF.

This chain links TRBV29-1 with TRBJ2-5; D is possibly TRBD1 (5 bases). There are 13 residues in the CDR3. The V gene's germline CDR1 is SQVTM and CDR2 ANQGSEA. The germline V and J ends were trimmed by 1 base and 4 bases, with 10 bases remaining between them. The CDR3 protein is CSVEVFQGETQYF. The CDR3 nucleotides read TGCAGCGTTGAAGTTTTTCAGGGAGAGACCCAGTACTTC.

CDR3 residues: CASSLDLGGRYNEQFF. The CDR3 DNA sequence: TGTGCCAGCAGCTTAGATCTGGGCGGGAGGTACAATGAGCAGTTCTTC. The chain combines TRBV11-2 with TRBJ2-1; 8 bases map to TRBD2. The V segment lost 0 bases and the J segment 4 bases; nucleotides outside the gene matches: 5. Germline loops: CDR1 SGHAT, CDR2 FQNNGV. This CDR3 has 16 amino acids. Using reference TRBV11-2 and TRBJ2-1 for the parts outside the CDR3, the full variable domain is EAGVAQSPRYKIIEKRQSVAFWCNPISGHATLYWYQQILGQGPKLLIQFQNNGVVDDSQLPKDRFSAERLKGVDSTLKIQPAKLEDSAVYLCASSLDLGGRYNEQFFGPGTRLTVL.

The chain carries TRBV6-1 and TRBJ1-3; 7 bases agree with TRBD1. J lost 0 bases, V lost 8 bases, and 7 bases had no gene match. CDR1 is MNHNS and CDR2 is SASEGT in the germline V gene. This CDR3 region has 15 residues. The CDR3 sequence is CASFGTVLSGNTIYF. CDR3 nucleotide sequence: TGTGCCAGCTTCGGGACAGTCCTCTCTGGAAACACCATATATTTT.

This chain uses TRBV30 with TRBJ1-6, with D unclear. Germline CDR1 reads GTSNPN; CDR2 reads SVGIG (reference sequence). The CDR3 extends over 14 amino acids. V lost 4 bases and J 0 bases, leaving 7 bases between the germline ends. The CDR3 sequence: CAWTRDSYNSPLHF. The CDR3 DNA is TGTGCCTGGACGCGCGACTCCTATAATTCACCCCTCCACTTT.

The V call is TRBV4-1, the J call TRBJ2-3; 11 positions agree with TRBD2. J gave up 4 bases and V 3 bases, and 6 bases lay outside the gene matches. This CDR3 region has 16 residues. Germline V gene lookup returns CDR1 MGHRA and CDR2 YSYEKL. In nucleotides, the CDR3 is TGCGCCAGCAGCCAGTATAGCGGGAGGGCCGCAGATACGCAGTATTTT. Translated, it gives CASSQYSGRAADTQYF.

The genes are TRBV6-5 and TRBJ2-7; possible D gene TRBD1, 6 bases. From germline, CDR1 is MNHEY and CDR2 SVGAGI. The V and J ends lost 6 bases and 5 bases respectively, with 8 bases between them. This CDR3 spans 11 amino acids. Written as DNA, the CDR3 is TGTGCCAGCAGACAGGGCCACGAGCAGTACTTC. Translated: CASRQGHEQYF.

A remark on this clone: The junction differs from germline at one of its ends, possibly a read error. CDR3 sequence: CASSLFEFSHEQYF. For the CDR3, the DNA is TGTGCCAGCAGTTTGTTCGAATTCTCCCACGAGCAGTACTTC. The chain carries TRBV28 and TRBJ2-7; D is uncertain. This CDR3 has 14 residues. CDR1 is MDHEN and CDR2 is SYDVKM in the germline V gene.